This TCR beta chain was identified during a study of T cells in Graves' hyperthyroidism and ophthalmopathy. Study results and limitations: Also found in blood were most expanded thyroid clonotypes above 0.001.

In patients aged 18 to 65, hyperthyroidism was newly diagnosed, with duration under 2 months. Lactation, pregnancy, other autoimmune disease or uncontrolled infection excluded patients. In making diagnoses, clinical symptoms, serum thyroxine and TRAb, thyroid ultrasound and orbital computed tomography were all used. V was clipped by 4 bases and J by 1 base, with 8 bases between them. The CDR3 contains 13 residues. CDR1 and CDR2 from the germline V gene are SNHLY and FYNNEI. This clonotype has at least ten counts. Its antigen is unidentified. RNA transcripts were the template for amplifying TCR beta CDR3 regions. Researchers ran a first-round RT-PCR on the TCR CDR3 using the HTBI primer set. MiXCR, applied by TCRdb to the multiplex PCR reads, yields one record per CDR3 protein. The table records some 500,000 distinct CDR3 sequences, around 14% of them present only once.

V and J are TRBV2 and TRBJ2-7; D might be TRBD1 (6 bases). This clonotype was sampled from a woman under 30 with Graves' hyperthyroidism. Sequencing used blood. CDR3 sequence: CASSGTASYEQYV. Here the CDR3 DNA reads TGTGCCAGCAGTGGGACAGCTTCCTACGAGCAGTACGTC.